Below are 29 T cell receptor beta chains sequenced from a single sample in a study of T cell clonotyping in hematopoietic cell transplantation. Using immunoSEQ multiplex PCR, the repertoire was profiled, and TCRdb retains in-frame clones only, with some absent. The sample includes around 13,000 clones, about 79% of them seen just once. The material sequenced was PBMCs, taken 100 days after allogeneic stem cell transplant. The receptors here all came from a female patient aged 35-55 years who had an allogeneic stem cell transplant from a related donor, so T cells may come from the graft donor. Some clones in this sample may be carry-over from other donors' samples.

In this sample, this clone turned up once. This chain links TRBV14 with TRBJ1-2; no clear D. Germline loops: CDR1 SGHDN, CDR2 FVKESK. The CDR3 is 15 residues long. Trimming stripped 0 bases from V and 0 bases from J, with 8 bases between. This CDR3 is CASSQDQVANYGYTF. For the CDR3, the DNA is TGTGCCAGCAGCCAAGATCAGGTAGCTAACTATGGCTACACCTTC.

V and J are TRBV9 and TRBJ1-1; D remains ambiguous. The CDR3 runs to 14 residues. In germline, CDR1 is SGDLS, CDR2 YYNGEE. V was pared by 0 bases and J by 5 bases, with 11 bases between. CDR3 loop: CASSVESGRTEAFF. CDR3 DNA: TGTGCCAGCAGCGTAGAGTCGGGCCGGACTGAAGCTTTCTTT.

The sample holds a few counts of this clone. The V gene is TRBV2, the J gene TRBJ2-5; no clear D gene. V lost 5 bases, J lost 1 base, and 8 bases lay in between. Germline V lookup: CDR1 SNHLY, CDR2 FYNNEI. This CDR3 is built from 13 residues. The CDR3 loop is CASSYRGQETQYF. The CDR3 DNA is TGTGCCAGCAGTTACAGAGGCCAAGAGACCCAGTACTTC.

A word on this clone: Other nucleotide sequences from this sample produce the same CDR3. This chain uses TRBV9 with TRBJ2-5; D gene unclear. There are 13 residues in the CDR3. Trimming took off 1 base at V and 5 bases at J, with 9 bases between the two ends. Germline values: CDR1 SGDLS, CDR2 YYNGEE. This CDR3 is CASSVSRSETQYF. The CDR3 DNA reads TGTGCCAGCAGCGTATCCCGTTCGGAGACCCAGTACTTC.

The chain combines TRBV29-1 with TRBJ1-1; D unclear. The CDR3 runs 13 residues. V was shortened by 4 bases and J by 0 bases, with 9 bases between the two germline ends. In germline, CDR1 is SQVTM, CDR2 ANQGSEA. As DNA, the CDR3 is TGCAGCGTTGCCGTGGAGATGAACACTGAAGCTTTCTTT. Its protein product is CSVAVEMNTEAFF.

The chain combines TRBV9 with TRBJ2-7; D ambiguous. Trimming stripped 2 bases from V and 2 bases from J, with 8 bases between. Germline CDR1 is SGDLS and CDR2 is YYNGEE. This CDR3 spans 13 amino acids. The CDR3 spells CASSVSAAYEQYF. The CDR3 DNA follows: TGTGCCAGCAGCGTCAGCGCGGCCTACGAGCAGTACTTC. Variable domain in full (rest from reference TRBV9 and TRBJ2-7): DSGVTQTPKHLITATGQRVTLRCSPRSGDLSVYWYQQSLDQGLQFLIQYYNGEERAKGNILERFSAQQFPDLHSELNLSSLELGDSALYFCASSVSAAYEQYFGPGTRLTVT.

V usage is TRBV7-9 and J usage is TRBJ2-1, with TRBD2 identical over 7 bases. CDR1 and CDR2 from the germline V gene are SEHNR and FQNEAQ (reference sequence). Losses at the gene ends were 6 bases for V and 3 bases for J; bases not matched to a gene: 8. This CDR3 has 15 amino acids. CDR3 amino acids: CASSAGLFVYNEQFF. CDR3 DNA sequence: TGTGCCAGCAGTGCGGGACTATTTGTCTACAATGAGCAGTTCTTC.

The chain carries TRBV7-9 and TRBJ1-5, with D perhaps TRBD1 (5 bases). V was clipped by 5 bases and J by 4 bases, with 9 bases between them. The CDR3 is 13 amino acids. Germline assignment: CDR1 SEHNR and CDR2 FQNEAQ (reference sequence). The DNA for the CDR3 is TGTGCCAGCAGCCAGGGACTAAATCAGCCCCAGCATTTT. Encoded protein: CASSQGLNQPQHF.

The chain couples TRBV19 to TRBJ1-2; TRBD1 agrees at 8 bases. The germline gives CDR1 LNHDA, CDR2 SQIVND (reference sequence). Losses at the gene ends were 1 base for V and 4 bases for J; bases not matched to a gene: 5. This CDR3 comprises 15 residues. CDR3 amino acids: CASSIGGQGGYGYTF. DNA of the CDR3: TGTGCCAGTAGTATAGGCGGACAGGGAGGCTATGGCTACACCTTC.

This sequence joins TRBV9 and TRBJ2-7; D possibly matches TRBD1 or TRBD2 (5 bases each). The CDR3 sequence is 14 residues long. CDR1 is SGDLS and CDR2 is YYNGEE in the germline V gene. The V gene lost 5 bases and the J gene lost 2 bases, with 14 bases spanning the gap. CDR3 sequence (DNA): TGTGCCAGCAGACACCGGGACGGGACCTACGAGCAGTACTTC. As protein: CASRHRDGTYEQYF.

The chain links TRBV30 to TRBJ2-1; 8 bases agree with TRBD2. The CDR3 is made up of 14 amino acids. The germline V gene has CDR1 GTSNPN and CDR2 SVGIG (reference sequence). The J segment lost 8 bases and the V segment lost 5 bases, leaving 11 bases of the junction unmatched. CDR3 sequence (DNA): TGTGCCTGGCAACCGGGACTAGGGACGTATGAGCAGTTCTTC. Translated, it gives CAWQPGLGTYEQFF.

The genes are TRBV4-3 and TRBJ2-1; 8 bases align to TRBD2. This CDR3 has 14 residues. Germline loops: CDR1 LGHNA, CDR2 YSLEER. V lost 4 bases and J lost 4; bases outside the gene matches: 3. The CDR3 DNA sequence: TGCGCCAGCAGCCGAATAGCGGGATACAATGAGCAGTTCTTC. The encoded protein is CASSRIAGYNEQFF.

The rearrangement links TRBV27 to TRBJ1-2; 9 bases fit TRBD1. This CDR3 region has 15 residues. V dropped 5 bases and J dropped 3; count of bases not matched to a gene: 7. The germline gives CDR1 MNHEY, CDR2 SMNVEV (reference sequence). In nucleotides, the CDR3 is TGTGCCAGCAGTCCCGGGACAGGGTACGACTATGGCTACACCTTC. Protein sequence: CASSPGTGYDYGYTF.

The chain combines TRBV14 with TRBJ1-4; 7 bases align to TRBD1. Germline loops: CDR1 SGHDN, CDR2 FVKESK. This CDR3 spans 15 amino acids. The V segment lost 1 base and the J segment 7 bases; nucleotides outside the gene matches: 6. This CDR3 is CASSQVRRGPEKLFF. The CDR3 DNA is TGTGCCAGCAGCCAAGTGCGAAGGGGGCCTGAAAAACTGTTTTTT.

The chain carries TRBV7-2 and TRBJ1-2; no definite D call. The CDR3 runs 13 residues. The germline V and J ends were trimmed by 5 bases and 5 bases, with 12 bases remaining between them. Looked up from germline, CDR1 is SGHTA and CDR2 is FQGNSA. CDR3 sequence reads: CASSLDGFYGYTF. The CDR3 nucleotides are TGTGCCAGCAGCCTTGACGGATTTTATGGCTACACCTTC.

The V gene is TRBV25-1, the J gene TRBJ2-5; D not resolved. TRBJ2-7 explains the end of the DNA better; the J call may be wrong. There are 12 residues in the CDR3. Germline V CDR1 and CDR2: MGHDK, SYGVNS. The CDR3 bases are TGTGCCAGCACAGACGGTCGCTACGAGCAGTACTTC. Translating gives CASTDGRYEQYF.

This chain links TRBV4-2 with TRBJ1-1; 7 bases line up with TRBD1. CDR1 is LGHNA, CDR2 YNFKEQ, per germline. The CDR3 consists of 16 residues. J gave up 5 bases and V 2 bases, and 11 bases lay outside the gene matches. The CDR3 sequence is CASSQSLSGGVTEAFF. For the CDR3, the DNA is TGTGCCAGCAGCCAAAGCCTTTCAGGGGGAGTAACTGAAGCTTTCTTT.

The chain is built from TRBV6-6 and TRBJ2-1; D remains unclear. Germline V gives CDR1 MNHNY, CDR2 SVGAGI (reference sequence). Trimming stripped 7 bases from V and 4 bases from J, with 11 bases between. The CDR3 length is 13 residues. Here the CDR3 reads CASISELYNEQFF. The CDR3 DNA is TGTGCCAGCATTAGTGAGTTGTACAATGAGCAGTTCTTC.

The rearrangement uses TRBV29-1 and TRBJ2-3; TRBD2 aligns across 8 bases. The CDR3 sequence is 16 residues long. Germline CDR1 reads SQVTM; CDR2 reads ANQGSEA. V shed 0 bases, J shed 4 bases, and the junction held 9 bases outside the gene matches. The CDR3 sequence: CSVEDASGGSPDTQYF. Written as DNA, the CDR3 is TGCAGCGTTGAAGATGCCAGCGGGGGCTCCCCAGATACGCAGTATTTT.

The chain has TRBV7-9 and TRBJ1-3; D is perhaps TRBD1 (5 bases). Germline V lookup: CDR1 SEHNR, CDR2 FQNEAQ (reference sequence). This CDR3 region has 15 residues. V was pared by 0 bases and J by 3 bases, with 9 bases between. The CDR3 DNA reads as TGTGCCAGCAGCTTAGCGATGGGGGATGGAAACACCATATATTTT. Its protein is CASSLAMGDGNTIYF.

V usage is TRBV6-5 and J usage is TRBJ2-7; 12 bases agree with TRBD2. CDR3 length: 15 amino acids. From germline, CDR1 is MNHEY and CDR2 SVGAGI. V gave up 2 bases and J gave up 5 bases; unmatched junction bases: 4. The DNA of the CDR3 is TGTGCCAGCAGTTACAATCTAGCGGGGGGGGACGAGCAGTACTTC. It encodes CASSYNLAGGDEQYF.

The V and J genes are TRBV7-9 and TRBJ2-1; 7 nucleotides agree with TRBD2. Trimming removed 5 bases from V and 9 bases from J; junction bases left unmatched: 10. The CDR3 totals 14 residues. Germline V gene lookup returns CDR1 SEHNR and CDR2 FQNEAQ (reference sequence). This CDR3 is CASSPILPGGEQFF. DNA for the CDR3: TGTGCCAGCAGCCCCATTCTACCGGGGGGTGAGCAGTTCTTC.

This chain joins TRBV5-1 and TRBJ2-7; D possibly matches TRBD1 or TRBD2 (5 bases each). V lost 3 bases and J 7 bases, leaving 26 bases between the germline ends. Germline V lookup: CDR1 SGHRS, CDR2 YFSETQ. The CDR3 has 17 residues. CDR3 sequence reads: CASSWGPREGGSGEQYF. The CDR3 DNA follows: TGCGCCAGCAGCTGGGGACCCAGGGAAGGCGGGTCTGGGGAGCAGTACTTC.

The CDR3 DNA reads TGTGCCAGCAGACGACTAGCGGGATTTATACATGAGCAGTTCTTC. Translating it yields CASRRLAGFIHEQFF. The chain carries TRBV2 and TRBJ2-1, with 11 positions matching TRBD2. CDR3 length equals 15 residues. Germline CDR1 SNHLY, CDR2 FYNNEI. The trim removed 6 bases at V and 8 bases at J, leaving 9 bases unmatched.

In its sample, this clone was seen a few times. V gene TRBV2 combines with J gene TRBJ2-5; D not certain. The germline CDR1 and CDR2 sequences are SNHLY and FYNNEI. This CDR3 is built from 16 residues. The V end lost 2 bases, the J end lost 1 base, and 14 bases lay between the germline ends. This chain's CDR3 is CASSESEESAQETQYF. DNA of the CDR3: TGTGCCAGCAGTGAATCAGAGGAGAGCGCCCAAGAGACCCAGTACTTC. The full variable domain, with the rest looked up from reference TRBV2 and TRBJ2-5, is EPEVTQTPSHQVTQMGQEVILRCVPISNHLYFYWYRQILGQKVEFLVSFYNNEISEKSEIFDDQFSVERPDGSNFTLKIRSTKLEDSAMYFCASSESEESAQETQYFGPGTRLLVL.

The chain is built from TRBV5-1 and TRBJ1-4, with D tentatively TRBD1 (6 bases). CDR3 length: 15 amino acids. CDR1 is SGHRS and CDR2 is YFSETQ in the germline V gene. Trimming took 7 bases from V and 7 from J, leaving 20 bases between them. This CDR3 is CASRLGGGFAEKLFF. DNA for the CDR3: TGCGCCAGCCGATTGGGAGGGGGGTTTGCTGAAAAACTGTTTTTT. Combining the CDR3 with reference TRBV5-1 and TRBJ1-4 gives the whole variable domain KAGVTQTPRYLIKTRGQQVTLSCSPISGHRSVSWYQQTPGQGLQFLFEYFSETQRNKGNFPGRFSGRQFSNSRSEMNVSTLELGDSALYLCASRLGGGFAEKLFFGSGTQLSVL.

This clone has only a few counts. The rearrangement links TRBV5-1 to TRBJ2-2; 9 bases match TRBD1. The CDR3 contains 15 residues. Looked up from germline, CDR1 is SGHRS and CDR2 is YFSETQ. With 3 bases clipped from V and 5 bases from J, the junction kept 5 bases outside the gene matches. The CDR3 reads CASSYVDRGTGELFF. The CDR3 region has the DNA TGCGCCAGCAGCTACGTGGACAGGGGAACCGGGGAGCTGTTTTTT.

This chain uses TRBV28 with TRBJ1-1; 10 nucleotides line up with TRBD1. Germline assignment: CDR1 MDHEN and CDR2 SYDVKM. With 6 bases clipped from V and 0 bases from J, the junction kept 13 bases outside the gene matches. The CDR3 runs 18 residues. The CDR3 loop is CASSLRLWDRGMNTEAFF. The CDR3 DNA reads TGTGCCAGCAGCCTACGATTGTGGGACAGGGGCATGAACACTGAAGCTTTCTTT.

The table lists this clone with a few counts. The J gene is TRBJ1-5, the V gene TRBV5-6, with no clear D. Between the trimmed V and J ends, which lost 0 bases and 4 bases, there was a span of 2 bases. CDR1 SGHDT and CDR2 YYEEEE come from the germline V gene. This CDR3 is built from 12 residues. CDR3 nucleotide sequence: TGTGCCAGCAGCTTGGCGAATCAGCCCCAGCATTTT. It encodes CASSLANQPQHF.